This TCR beta chain was obtained from a study of blood T cells in healthy people across ages. This clonotype came up once. The target antigen is unknown. Findings and caveats of the study: Age brought a roughly linear fall in TCR beta diversity measured per million T cells.

Sample-barcoded 5' priming and a J-beta primer mix drove a second PCR of 7 to 11 cycles. A single record per CDR3 protein comes from TCRdb applying MiXCR to the 5' RACE reads. This sample has 650,000 or so distinct CDR3 sequences, with under 65% found just once. Sequenced sample: blood. The TCR comes from a woman of 80 years or more in good health.

CDR3 region: CSAALANTGELFF. The DNA of the CDR3 is TGCAGTGCGGCTCTGGCGAACACCGGGGAGCTGTTTTTT. The rearrangement links TRBV20-1 to TRBJ2-2, with D unclear. V was pared by 6 bases and J by 0 bases, with 8 bases between. The CDR3 sequence is 13 residues long. Germline V lookup: CDR1 DFQATT, CDR2 SNEGSKA (reference sequence).